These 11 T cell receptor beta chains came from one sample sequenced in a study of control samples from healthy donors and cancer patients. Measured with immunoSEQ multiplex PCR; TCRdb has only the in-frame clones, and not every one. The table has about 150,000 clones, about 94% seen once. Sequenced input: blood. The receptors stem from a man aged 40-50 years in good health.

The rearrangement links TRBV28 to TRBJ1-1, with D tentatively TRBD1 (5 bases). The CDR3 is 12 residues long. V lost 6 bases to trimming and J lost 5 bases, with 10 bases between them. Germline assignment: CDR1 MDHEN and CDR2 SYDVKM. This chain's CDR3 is CASRRGGTEAFF. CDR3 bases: TGTGCCAGCAGAAGGGGTGGGACTGAAGCTTTCTTT.

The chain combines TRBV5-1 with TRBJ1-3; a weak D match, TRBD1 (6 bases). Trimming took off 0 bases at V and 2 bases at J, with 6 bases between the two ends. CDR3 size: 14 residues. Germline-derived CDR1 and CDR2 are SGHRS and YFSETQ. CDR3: CASSLGQAGNTIYF. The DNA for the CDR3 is TGCGCCAGCAGCTTGGGACAGGCTGGAAACACCATATATTTT.

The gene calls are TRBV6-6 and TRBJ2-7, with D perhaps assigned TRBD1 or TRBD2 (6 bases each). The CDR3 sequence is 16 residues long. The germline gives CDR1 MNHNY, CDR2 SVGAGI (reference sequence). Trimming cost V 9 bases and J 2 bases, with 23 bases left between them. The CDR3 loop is CASLGLRGDRTYEQYF. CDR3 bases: TGTGCCAGTTTGGGTTTGAGGGGGGATCGGACCTACGAGCAGTACTTC.

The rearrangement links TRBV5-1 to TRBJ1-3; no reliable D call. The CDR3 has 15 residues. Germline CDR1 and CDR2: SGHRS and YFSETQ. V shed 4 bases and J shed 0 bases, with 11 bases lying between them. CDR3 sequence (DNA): TGCGCCAGCAGCACCAGGACCGGCTCTGGAAACACCATATATTTT. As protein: CASSTRTGSGNTIYF.

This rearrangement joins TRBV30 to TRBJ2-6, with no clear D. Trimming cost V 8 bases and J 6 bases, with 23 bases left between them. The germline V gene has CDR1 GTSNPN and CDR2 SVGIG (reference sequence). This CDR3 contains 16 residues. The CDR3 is CAPTDGARFAANVLTF. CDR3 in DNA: TGTGCCCCAACGGACGGCGCCCGGTTTGCGGCCAACGTCCTGACTTTC. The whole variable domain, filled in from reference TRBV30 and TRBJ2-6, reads SQTIHQWPATLVQPVGSPLSLECTVEGTSNPNLYWYRQAAGRGLQLLFYSVGIGQISSEVPQNLSASRPQDRQFILSSKKLLLSDSGFYLCAPTDGARFAANVLTFGAGSRLTVL.

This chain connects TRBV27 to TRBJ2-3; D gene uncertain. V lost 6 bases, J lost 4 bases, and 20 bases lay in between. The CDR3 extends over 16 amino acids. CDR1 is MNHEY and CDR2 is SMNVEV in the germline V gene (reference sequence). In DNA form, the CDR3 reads TGTGCCAGCAGGCGTGGCTTGGCGCCCCGGGCAGATACGCAGTATTTT. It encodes CASRRGLAPRADTQYF.

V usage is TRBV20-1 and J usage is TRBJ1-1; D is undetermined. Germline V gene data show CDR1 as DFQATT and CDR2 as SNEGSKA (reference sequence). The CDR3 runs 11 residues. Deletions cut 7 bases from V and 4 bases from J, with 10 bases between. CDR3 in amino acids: CSVGGGTEAFF. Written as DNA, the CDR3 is TGCAGTGTCGGTGGCGGCACTGAAGCTTTCTTT.

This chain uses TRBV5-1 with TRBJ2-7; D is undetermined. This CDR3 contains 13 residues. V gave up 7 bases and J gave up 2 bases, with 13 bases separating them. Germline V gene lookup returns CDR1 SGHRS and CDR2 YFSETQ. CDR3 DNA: TGCGCCAGCCGCCAAACAGAAACCTACGAGCAGTACTTC. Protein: CASRQTETYEQYF.

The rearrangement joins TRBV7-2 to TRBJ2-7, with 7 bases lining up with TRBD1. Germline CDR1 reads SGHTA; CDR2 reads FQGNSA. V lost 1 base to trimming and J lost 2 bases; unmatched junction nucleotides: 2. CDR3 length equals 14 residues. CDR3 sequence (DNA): TGTGCCAGCAGCTTAGTGGGGACAGCCTACGAGCAGTACTTC. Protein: CASSLVGTAYEQYF. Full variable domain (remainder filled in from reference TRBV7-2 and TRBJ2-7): GAGVSQSPSNKVTEKGKDVELRCDPISGHTALYWYRQSLGQGLEFLIYFQGNSAPDKSGLPSDRFSAERTGGSVSTLTIQRTQQEDSAVYLCASSLVGTAYEQYFGPGTRLTVT.

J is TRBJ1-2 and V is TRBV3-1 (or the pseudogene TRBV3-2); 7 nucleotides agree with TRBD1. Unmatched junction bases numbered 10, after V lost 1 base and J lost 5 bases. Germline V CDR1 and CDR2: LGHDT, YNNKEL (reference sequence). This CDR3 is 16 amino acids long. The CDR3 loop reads CASSQAGDRTSYGYTF. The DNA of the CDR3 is TGTGCCAGCAGCCAAGCTGGGGACAGAACCTCTTATGGCTACACCTTC.

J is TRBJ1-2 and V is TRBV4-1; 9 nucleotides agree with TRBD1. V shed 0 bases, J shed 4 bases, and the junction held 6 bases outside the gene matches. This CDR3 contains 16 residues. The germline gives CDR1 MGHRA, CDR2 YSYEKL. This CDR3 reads CASSQDSGTGLYGYTF. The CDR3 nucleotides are TGCGCCAGCAGCCAAGATTCGGGGACAGGGCTCTATGGCTACACCTTC.